This T cell receptor beta chain is from a study of cytomegalovirus exposure and HLA in healthy donors. Study in general: Around 77% of 398 genotyped donors fell in the Caucasian-associated ancestry cluster.

V dropped 3 bases and J dropped 7 bases, with 21 bases sitting between them. The CDR3 totals 16 residues. CDR1 is MNHEY, CDR2 SMNVEV, per germline (reference sequence). In the PCR, 60 Vbeta and 13 Jbeta primers were used. TCRdb keeps only in-frame clones here, not all; method: immunoSEQ multiplex PCR. The data contain 310,000 or so clones, roughly 89% of them singletons. The sequencing input was PBMCs. This sequence was found in a woman in her late teens or twenties in good health and CMV-seronegative. The V gene is TRBV27, the J gene TRBJ1-2, with D maybe TRBD1 (5 bases). DNA for the CDR3: TGTGCCAGCAGTTTGCGGGGACTCACCTATGTAAGTGGCTACACCTTC. Translating gives CASSLRGLTYVSGYTF.